This is a list of T cell receptor beta chains from one sample in a study of T cells in Graves' hyperthyroidism and ophthalmopathy. TCRdb recomputed calls from the multiplex PCR reads with MiXCR, one row per CDR3 protein. Found here are 500,000 to 600,000 distinct CDR3 sequences, 46% of them singletons; the top ten hold roughly 45%. Source material: peripheral blood or thyroid tissue (not recorded which). These receptors originate from an adult woman with Graves' disease, either hyperthyroidism or ophthalmopathy (not recorded which). The CDR3 runs from the conserved cysteine through the conserved F or W. A D gene is named only where the DNA matches it firmly. Not all rows give a size; the values are once, few, many and, for expanded clones, a class.

cdr3_aa cdr3_nt d_call j_call v_call clone_size
CASRQGASSTGELFF TGTGCCAGCAGGCAAGGGGCTAGCAGCACCGGGGAGCTGTTTTTT - TRBJ2-2 TRBV3-1 few
CASSLRDRGRGETQYF TGCGCCAGCAGTCTCCGGGACAGGGGGCGCGGGGAGACCCAGTACTTC TRBD1 TRBJ2-5 TRBV10-2 -
CASSLWAGGPSTDTQYF TGTGCCAGCAGCTTGTGGGCGGGAGGCCCTAGCACAGATACGCAGTATTTT TRBD2 TRBJ2-3 TRBV5-4 few
CATGQAMNTEAFF TGTGCCACTGGACAGGCCATGAACACTGAAGCTTTCTTT TRBD1 TRBJ1-1 TRBV19 -
CASRGRQGRRDQPQHF TGTGCCAGCAGGGGACGACAGGGACGTCGGGATCAGCCCCAGCATTTT TRBD1 TRBJ1-5 TRBV9 -
CAISEGGGVGNQPQHF TGTGCCATCAGTGAGGGTGGTGGGGTAGGTAATCAGCCCCAGCATTTT - TRBJ1-5 TRBV10-3 -
CASSSWTGGNEAFF TGTGCCAGCAGCTCCTGGACAGGGGGCAATGAAGCTTTCTTT TRBD1 TRBJ1-1 TRBV7-2 -
CASSFRTGNIGYGYTF TGTGCCAGCAGCTTCCGGACAGGGAATATCGGCTATGGCTACACCTTC TRBD1 TRBJ1-2 TRBV11-2 many
CASSYQQTTEAFF TGTGCCAGCAGTTACCAACAGACCACTGAAGCTTTCTTT - TRBJ1-1 TRBV6-1 once
CSDRGESANYGYTF TGCAGCGACCGGGGAGAGAGCGCCAACTATGGCTACACCTTC - TRBJ1-2 TRBV29-1 few
CASSQEWRQGSGYTF TGCGCCAGCAGCCAAGAATGGAGGCAGGGCTCTGGCTACACCTTC - TRBJ1-2 TRBV4-1 -
CASSWTGAEAFF TGTGCCAGCAGTTGGACAGGGGCAGAAGCTTTCTTT TRBD1 TRBJ1-1 TRBV2 -
CASSLDSGLAEAFF TGTGCCAGCAGCTTAGATTCTGGGTTGGCTGAAGCTTTCTTT - TRBJ1-1 TRBV11-2 -
CASSLRRGGELFF TGTGCCAGCAGCTTAAGGAGGGGCGGGGAGCTGTTTTTT - TRBJ2-2 TRBV7-3 many
CASSEADRIWGSPLHF TGTGCCAGCAGTGAAGCTGACAGGATTTGGGGTTCACCCCTCCACTTT - TRBJ1-6 TRBV6-1 -
CATLSDRTNTEAFF TGTGCCACCCTATCAGACAGGACGAACACTGAAGCTTTCTTT - TRBJ1-1 TRBV12-3/TRBV12-4 -
CATSTSTGSSGNTIYF TGTGCCACCAGCACTTCCACAGGGAGCTCTGGAAACACCATATATTTT - TRBJ1-3 TRBV15 -
CSARDGIAGGREQYF TGCAGTGCTAGAGATGGGATAGCGGGAGGGCGGGAGCAGTACTTC TRBD2 TRBJ2-7 TRBV20-1 many